What follows are 29 T cell receptor beta chains derived from one specimen sequenced in a study of T cell responses to AZD1222 COVID-19 vaccine. Generated by immunoSEQ multiplex PCR, the TCRdb table keeps only in-frame clones and is missing some. The sample shows 150,000 to 160,000 clones, roughly nine tenths of them seen only once. The specimen was peripheral blood, collected on day 0 of AZD1222 vaccination. The receptors were gathered from an adult in good health.

This clone was picked up a small number of times. This chain uses TRBV5-1 with TRBJ1-2, with TRBD1 identical over 11 bases. The CDR3 has 15 residues. Germline CDR1 and CDR2: SGHRS and YFSETQ. V shed 2 bases, J shed 7 bases, and the junction held 7 bases outside the gene matches. The CDR3 here is CASSLSGQGASGYTF. The CDR3 DNA follows: TGCGCCAGCAGCTTATCTGGACAGGGGGCTTCTGGCTACACCTTC.

The sample holds a few counts of this clone. V is TRBV6-1 and J is TRBJ2-7; no definite D call. This CDR3 comprises 13 residues. The germline gives CDR1 MNHNS, CDR2 SASEGT. Between the trimmed V and J ends, which lost 0 bases and 3 bases, there was a span of 6 bases. The CDR3 is CASSEAVGYEQYF. The CDR3 nucleotides read TGTGCCAGCAGTGAAGCGGTCGGCTACGAGCAGTACTTC.

The chain is built from TRBV6-2 or TRBV6-3 and TRBJ1-2, with D perhaps TRBD1 (5 bases). The germline V gene encodes CDR1 MNHEY and CDR2 SVGEGT. Trimming took 2 bases from V and 8 from J, leaving 12 bases between them. The CDR3 extends over 13 amino acids. CDR3 amino acids: CASSYLQGGGYTF. In DNA, the CDR3 is TGTGCCAGCAGTTACCTCCAGGGAGGGGGCTACACCTTC.

The V gene is TRBV6-5, the J gene TRBJ1-2; D possibly corresponds to TRBD1 (5 bases). The germline V and J ends were trimmed by 6 bases and 1 base, with 15 bases remaining between them. The CDR3 is 15 amino acids. Germline V lookup: CDR1 MNHEY, CDR2 SVGAGI. The CDR3 protein is CASSTGGGINYGYTF. The CDR3 DNA reads as TGTGCCAGCAGCACGGGGGGGGGAATTAACTATGGCTACACCTTC.

This rearrangement joins TRBV24-1 to TRBJ1-3; D gene uncertain. CDR1 and CDR2 (germline): KGHDR, SFDVKD. Trimming took off 4 bases at V and 1 base at J, with 10 bases between the two ends. The length of the CDR3 is 15 residues. This CDR3 reads CATSDPRTSGNTIYF. Here the CDR3 DNA reads TGTGCCACCAGTGACCCTCGGACTTCTGGAAACACCATATATTTT.

The chain couples TRBV27 to TRBJ2-7, with D maybe TRBD2 (5 bases). From germline, CDR1 is MNHEY and CDR2 SMNVEV (reference sequence). V was pared by 5 bases and J by 3 bases, with 14 bases between. The CDR3 is 14 amino acids. DNA for the CDR3: TGTGCCAGCAGTCCACTAAGCGGAGTCTACGAGCAGTACTTC. Translation gives CASSPLSGVYEQYF.

The chain joins TRBV18 to TRBJ1-2, with D perhaps TRBD1 (6 bases). CDR3 length: 18 amino acids. Germline V gene lookup returns CDR1 KGHSH and CDR2 LQKENI. Trimming shortened V by 0 bases and J by 8 bases, and 25 bases separated the two germline ends. The CDR3 here is CASSPPNNSGAGSGGYTF. The DNA of the CDR3 is TGTGCCAGCTCACCACCGAATAACTCAGGGGCCGGGTCCGGGGGCTACACCTTC.

V gene TRBV9 combines with J gene TRBJ2-5, with TRBD2 as a possible D gene (5 bases). V lost 3 bases, J lost 5 bases, and 14 bases lay in between. This CDR3 has 14 residues. The germline V gene has CDR1 SGDLS and CDR2 YYNGEE. The CDR3 nucleotides read TGTGCCAGCAGCGGAGACGAGGGAGCGGAGACCCAGTACTTC. Its protein is CASSGDEGAETQYF.

The V call is TRBV28, the J call TRBJ1-1; D uncertain. Germline values: CDR1 MDHEN, CDR2 SYDVKM. The V gene lost 1 base and the J gene lost 4 bases, with 4 bases spanning the gap. The CDR3 sequence is 12 residues long. CDR3 in DNA: TGTGCCAGCAGTTTATTTAGCACTGAAGCTTTCTTT. Translation gives CASSLFSTEAFF. Full variable domain (rest looked up from reference TRBV28 and TRBJ1-1): DVKVTQSSRYLVKRTGEKVFLECVQDMDHENMFWYRQDPGLGLRLIYFSYDVKMKEKGDIPEGYSVSREKKERFSLILESASTNQTSMYLCASSLFSTEAFFGQGTRLTVV.

The V gene is TRBV3-1 (or the pseudogene TRBV3-2), the J gene TRBJ2-7; D assignment may be TRBD1 or TRBD2 (5 bases each). The CDR3 loop spans 17 amino acids. CDR1 and CDR2 from the germline V gene are LGHDT and YNNKEL (reference sequence). Trimming pared 0 bases from V and 0 bases from J, leaving 15 bases between. Written as DNA, the CDR3 is TGTGCCAGCAGCCAAGATAATCCGGGACCGAGCTCCTACGAGCAGTACTTC. Protein product: CASSQDNPGPSSYEQYF.

This clone has a single count. The rearrangement links TRBV28 to TRBJ1-6; D is unclear. The CDR3 has 14 amino acids. Germline assignment: CDR1 MDHEN and CDR2 SYDVKM. Trimming removed 3 bases at V and 10 bases at J, with 13 bases between. Here the CDR3 reads CASSLSGVRSPLHF. The CDR3 bases are TGTGCCAGCAGTTTGTCGGGAGTTAGGTCACCCCTCCACTTT.

This chain links TRBV7-2 with TRBJ2-7; D not certain. The V end lost 6 bases, the J end lost 2 bases, and 14 bases lay between the germline ends. CDR1 SGHTA and CDR2 FQGNSA come from the germline V gene. There are 14 residues in the CDR3. The CDR3 protein is CASSSASMTYEQYF. As DNA, the CDR3 is TGTGCCAGCAGTTCCGCTTCCATGACCTACGAGCAGTACTTC.

The chain carries TRBV3-1 (or the pseudogene TRBV3-2) and TRBJ2-7; TRBD1 agrees at 10 bases. V lost 4 bases to trimming and J lost 3 bases; unmatched junction nucleotides: 3. The V gene's germline CDR1 is LGHDT and CDR2 YNNKEL (reference sequence). The CDR3 is 14 amino acids. CDR3 amino acids: CASSPRDRGYEQYF. The CDR3 nucleotides read TGTGCCAGCAGCCCACGGGACAGGGGCTACGAGCAGTACTTC.

This chain joins TRBV7-3 and TRBJ2-1, with D hard to call. The CDR3 consists of 13 residues. V lost 3 bases to trimming and J lost 7 bases, with 10 bases between them. Looked up from germline, CDR1 is SGHTA and CDR2 is FQGTGA. CDR3 sequence reads: CASSFMVGNEQFF. The CDR3 DNA reads as TGTGCCAGCAGCTTCATGGTAGGGAATGAGCAGTTCTTC.

The CDR3 coding sequence is TGTGCCAGCAGCTTATGGGGTGGGGACAGCATATCCTACGAGCAGTACTTC. This gives the protein CASSLWGGDSISYEQYF. The V and J genes are TRBV7-9 and TRBJ2-7, with 7 bases identical to TRBD1. CDR3 length equals 17 residues. J was trimmed by 1 base and V by 2 bases; bases with no gene match: 11. Germline values: CDR1 SEHNR, CDR2 FQNEAQ (reference sequence).

This clone has only a few counts. Compared with germline, one end of the junction differs, possibly owing to a read error. The rearrangement uses TRBV28 and TRBJ2-1; 9 positions agree with TRBD2. This CDR3 has 15 residues. CDR1 is MDHEN, CDR2 SYDVKM, per germline. In DNA form, the CDR3 reads TGTGCCAGCAGTTTATATAGCGGGGGCCGCGGAAGTGAGATCTTC. Translation: CASSLYSGGRGSEIF.

This sequence joins TRBV28 and TRBJ1-1; no clear D gene. There are 13 residues in the CDR3. V was pared by 6 bases and J by 3 bases, with 11 bases between. Germline CDR1 MDHEN, CDR2 SYDVKM. The CDR3 protein is CASSSTAYTEAFF. DNA of the CDR3: TGTGCCAGCAGCTCCACAGCCTACACTGAAGCTTTCTTT.

V usage is TRBV5-4 and J usage is TRBJ1-5; 7 bases map to TRBD1. The CDR3 is made up of 15 amino acids. The germline V gene encodes CDR1 SGHNT and CDR2 YYREEE (reference sequence). Trimming cost V 0 bases and J 5 bases; bases outside gene matches: 5. For the CDR3, the DNA is TGTGCCAGCAGCTTGGGGGGACAGCCCGATCAGCCCCAGCATTTT. It encodes CASSLGGQPDQPQHF.

The genes are TRBV30 and TRBJ1-5; 7 bases map to TRBD1. This CDR3 spans 13 amino acids. CDR1 is GTSNPN, CDR2 SVGIG, per germline (reference sequence). After removal of 2 bases from V and 7 bases from J, the junction contained 5 bases not matched to a gene. This CDR3 reads CAWSRGGGQPQHF. The CDR3 DNA is TGTGCCTGGAGTCGAGGGGGCGGGCAGCCCCAGCATTTT.

This clone has a single count. The chain joins TRBV29-1 to TRBJ1-2; weak D call: TRBD1 (6 bases). Trimming removed 3 bases at V and 10 bases at J, with 15 bases between. The CDR3 totals 12 residues. CDR1 and CDR2 from the germline V gene are SQVTM and ANQGSEA. The CDR3 here is CSVERQGRVYTF. DNA for the CDR3: TGCAGCGTTGAGAGGCAGGGGCGCGTCTACACCTTC.

The V call is TRBV10-3, the J call TRBJ1-1, with 8 positions matching TRBD1. The CDR3 contains 15 residues. The germline gives CDR1 ENHRY, CDR2 SYGVKD. Trimming cost V 5 bases and J 5 bases; bases outside gene matches: 10. CDR3 protein: CAISRSPGGETEAFF. The CDR3 DNA is TGTGCCATCAGTAGATCGCCAGGGGGCGAGACTGAAGCTTTCTTT.

V and J are TRBV9 and TRBJ2-1, with D unclear. This CDR3 region has 15 residues. In germline, CDR1 is SGDLS, CDR2 YYNGEE. The germline V and J ends were trimmed by 0 bases and 6 bases, with 13 bases remaining between them. The CDR3 DNA is TGTGCCAGCAGCGTAGGCTTTCTGACGGGCAATGAGCAGTTCTTC. It codes for CASSVGFLTGNEQFF.

The rearrangement links TRBV2 to TRBJ2-7; 8 bases are shared with TRBD1. The CDR3 loop spans 14 amino acids. Germline CDR1 reads SNHLY; CDR2 reads FYNNEI. With V trimmed by 3 bases and J by 4 bases, 5 bases remained unmatched. DNA for the CDR3: TGTGCCAGCAGTGACGGCAGGGGGCTTTACGAGCAGTACTTC. This translates into CASSDGRGLYEQYF.

The chain is built from TRBV5-4 and TRBJ1-2; D is ambiguous. The V and J ends lost 4 bases and 2 bases respectively, with 12 bases between them. Germline V gives CDR1 SGHNT, CDR2 YYREEE (reference sequence). The CDR3 has 14 residues. The DNA of the CDR3 is TGTGCCAGCAGCCCCCGGGCAGGCAACTATGGCTACACCTTC. Its protein product is CASSPRAGNYGYTF.

The rearrangement uses TRBV10-1 and TRBJ1-6; TRBD1 matches at 8 bases. In germline, CDR1 is WNHNN, CDR2 SYGVQD (reference sequence). Trimming removed 3 bases from V and 2 bases from J; junction bases left unmatched: 12. This CDR3 has 19 residues. The CDR3 is CASSDRGQVNYPYNSPLHF. The CDR3 nucleotides are TGCGCCAGCAGTGACCGGGGACAGGTTAATTACCCCTATAATTCACCCCTCCACTTT.

V and J are TRBV28 and TRBJ1-1; tentatively, D is TRBD1 (6 bases). This CDR3 has 17 residues. CDR1 is MDHEN, CDR2 SYDVKM, per germline. Trimming removed 6 bases at V and 3 bases at J, with 23 bases between. The CDR3 region has the DNA TGTGCCAGCAGCGCCTTCGGGGGGGACACCGGGTACACTGAAGCTTTCTTT. Translation: CASSAFGGDTGYTEAFF.

The genes are TRBV30 and TRBJ1-2; D call uncertain. There are 14 residues in the CDR3. The V gene's germline CDR1 is GTSNPN and CDR2 SVGIG (reference sequence). Trimming took off 6 bases at V and 1 base at J, with 15 bases between the two ends. The CDR3: CACQRLGFNYGYTF. The CDR3 DNA reads TGTGCCTGCCAGCGGCTGGGGTTTAACTATGGCTACACCTTC.

This clone appeared a single time. V gene TRBV28 combines with J gene TRBJ2-5; D call uncertain. There are 15 residues in the CDR3. Trimming cost V 7 bases and J 1 base, with 16 bases left between them. The germline V gene has CDR1 MDHEN and CDR2 SYDVKM. In nucleotides, the CDR3 is TGTGCCAGCACTTTGTCGGCCTCGTTCCAAGAGACCCAGTACTTC. This gives the protein CASTLSASFQETQYF.

The chain is built from TRBV3-1 (or the pseudogene TRBV3-2) and TRBJ2-5; 11 bases match TRBD2. The CDR3 runs 15 residues. CDR1 and CDR2 (germline): LGHDT, YNNKEL (reference sequence). V was pared by 5 bases and J by 5 bases, with 7 bases of the junction left unmatched. CDR3 DNA sequence: TGTGCCAGCAGCAGTACTAGCGGGAGTTGGGAGACCCAGTACTTC. Its translation is CASSSTSGSWETQYF.